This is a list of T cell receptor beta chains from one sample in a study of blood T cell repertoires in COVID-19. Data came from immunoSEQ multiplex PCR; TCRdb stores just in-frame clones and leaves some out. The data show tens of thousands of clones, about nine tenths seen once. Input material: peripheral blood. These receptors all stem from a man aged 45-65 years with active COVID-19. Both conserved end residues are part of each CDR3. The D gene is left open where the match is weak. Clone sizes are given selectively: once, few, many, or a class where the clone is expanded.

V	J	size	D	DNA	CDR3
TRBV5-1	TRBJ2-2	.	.	TGCGCCAGCAGCTGGCAGGGGAACACCGGGGAGCTGTTTTTT	CASSWQGNTGELFF
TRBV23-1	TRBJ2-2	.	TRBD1	TGCGCCAGCAGTCGGCCGGGACAGGCCGGAACCGGGGAGCTGTTTTTT	CASSRPGQAGTGELFF
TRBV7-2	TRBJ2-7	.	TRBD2	TGTGCCAGCAGCTTTACCGGGACTAGTCTGTTCTACGAGCAGTACTTC	CASSFTGTSLFYEQYF
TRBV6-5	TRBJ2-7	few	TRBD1	TGTGCCAGCAGTTACACAGGACAGGGGGCGGAGCAGTACTTC	CASSYTGQGAEQYF
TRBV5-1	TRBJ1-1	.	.	TGCGCCAGCAGCTTAGCGGGTCAAGGCACTGAAGCTTTCTTT	CASSLAGQGTEAFF
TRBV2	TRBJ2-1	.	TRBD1	TGTGCCAGCAAGCGACAGGGCAGCTCCTACAATGAGCAGTTCTTC	CASKRQGSSYNEQFF
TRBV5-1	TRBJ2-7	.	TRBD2	TGCGCCAGCAGCTCCGGGACTAGCCTCTACGAGCAGTACTTC	CASSSGTSLYEQYF
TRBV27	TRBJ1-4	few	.	TGTGCCAGCAGTTTAAGAGGGCATAATGAAAAACTGTTTTTT	CASSLRGHNEKLFF
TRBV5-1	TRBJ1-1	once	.	TGCGCCAGCAGCGCCGGACAGACGAACACTGAAGCTTTCTTT	CASSAGQTNTEAFF
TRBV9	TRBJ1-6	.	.	TGTGCCAGCAGCGCGGGGGGAGGTAATTCACCCCTCCACTTT	CASSAGGGNSPLHF
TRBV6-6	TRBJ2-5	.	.	TGTGCCAGCAGCGACCAGGGGCAGAACCAAGAGACCCAGTACTTC	CASSDQGQNQETQYF
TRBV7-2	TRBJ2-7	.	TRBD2	TGTGCCAGCTACCCGGGGGAGGGGTACGAGCAGTACTTC	CASYPGEGYEQYF
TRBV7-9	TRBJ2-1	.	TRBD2	TGTGCCAGCACCTTAACCCGGACTAGCCCCAATGAGCAGTTCTTC	CASTLTRTSPNEQFF
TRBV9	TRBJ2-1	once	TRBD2	TGTGCCAGCAGCGTGGGACATATGAGCGGGAGAGGTGAGCAGTTCTTC	CASSVGHMSGRGEQFF
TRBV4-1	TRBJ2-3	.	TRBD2	TGCGCCAGCAGCCAAGTGACTAGCGGGAGGGCCAGTTATACGCAGTATTTT	CASSQVTSGRASYTQYF
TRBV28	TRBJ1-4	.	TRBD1	TGTGCCAGCAGTTTAGGGACAGGGGGCGCGGTTGAAAAACTGTTTTTT	CASSLGTGGAVEKLFF
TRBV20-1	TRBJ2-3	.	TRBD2	TGCAGTGCTAGTATCTTGCGGGAGGGTTTAGATACGCAGTATTTT	CSASILREGLDTQYF
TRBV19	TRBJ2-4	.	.	TGTGCCAGTAGTATAATACCTCTCCAGGGTAAAAACATTCAGTACTTC	CASSIIPLQGKNIQYF
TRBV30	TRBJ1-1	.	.	TGTGCCTGGGGGTGGGACATTTATCCGACTGAAGCTTTCTTT	CAWGWDIYPTEAFF
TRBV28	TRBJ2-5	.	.	TGTGCCGGCATGGACAACCAAGAGACCCAGTACTTC	CAGMDNQETQYF
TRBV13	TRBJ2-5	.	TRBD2	TGTGCCAGCAGCCCCCGACTAGCGGCGGGGGAGACCCAGTACTTC	CASSPRLAAGETQYF
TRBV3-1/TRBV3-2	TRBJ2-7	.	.	TGTGCCAGCAGCCCCCCCCGAGGGGCGGGGTCCTACGAGCAGTACTTC	CASSPPRGAGSYEQYF
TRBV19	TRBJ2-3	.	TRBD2	TGTGCCAGTAGTCAAGGACTAGCGGGGGGCACAGATACGCAGTATTTT	CASSQGLAGGTDTQYF
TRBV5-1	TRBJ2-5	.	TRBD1	TGCGCCAGCAGCTTGAGTACAGGGGGAGAGACCCAGTACTTC	CASSLSTGGETQYF
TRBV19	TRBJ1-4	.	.	TGTGCCAGTAGTTCCTGGGACTTGTATGAAAAACTGTTTTTT	CASSSWDLYEKLFF
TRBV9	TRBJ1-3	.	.	TGTGCCAGCAGCGTAGATCACAGCTCTGGAAACACCATATATTTT	CASSVDHSSGNTIYF
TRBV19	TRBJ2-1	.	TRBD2	TGTGCCAGTAGTTCCCAGCCGGGACTAGCGAATGAGCAGTTCTTC	CASSSQPGLANEQFF
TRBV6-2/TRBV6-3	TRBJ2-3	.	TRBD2	TGTGCCAGCAGTCCCCCTACTAGCGGGGGGGCAACAGATACGCAGTATTTT	CASSPPTSGGATDTQYF
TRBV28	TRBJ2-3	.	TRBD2	TGTGCCAGCAGTTTACTGTCTAGCGGGCTCACAGATACGCAGTATTTT	CASSLLSSGLTDTQYF
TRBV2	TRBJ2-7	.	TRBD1	TGTGCCAGCAGGGCATCCGGGACAGGGGGCGCAGAGCAGTACTTC	CASRASGTGGAEQYF
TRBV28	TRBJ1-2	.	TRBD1	TGTGCCAGCAGCACAGGGGCGGATGGCTACACCTTC	CASSTGADGYTF
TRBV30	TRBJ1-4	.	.	TGTGCCTACGGCCCGCTCCCCGGGAATGAAAAACTGTTTTTT	CAYGPLPGNEKLFF
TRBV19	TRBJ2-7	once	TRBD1	TGTGCCAGAATTGGAACAGGGGGCTACGAGCAGTACTTC	CARIGTGGYEQYF
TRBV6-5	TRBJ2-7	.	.	TGTGCCAGCAGTTACTCAGCCGTAGCCAAAACCTACGAGCAGTACTTC	CASSYSAVAKTYEQYF
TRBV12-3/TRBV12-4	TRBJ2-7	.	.	TGTGCCAGCAGTTTAGGTGTAACGGGGGAGCAGTACTTC	CASSLGVTGEQYF
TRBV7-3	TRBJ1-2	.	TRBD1	TGTGCCAGCAGCACCCGGGACAGGGGGCGCCATCATGGCTACACCTTC	CASSTRDRGRHHGYTF
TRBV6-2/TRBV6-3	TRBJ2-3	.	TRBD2	TGTGCCAGCAGTTACTCAGGACTAGCGGGAGGGCCGACAGATACGCAGTATTTT	CASSYSGLAGGPTDTQYF
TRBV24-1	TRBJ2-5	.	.	TGTGCCACCAGTGATTTGGGTGAGGGTGGAGAGACCCAGTACTTC	CATSDLGEGGETQYF
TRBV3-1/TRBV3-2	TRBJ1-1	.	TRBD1	TGTGCCAGCAGCCCCCGGACAGGGGCTACCGAGGACACTGAAGCTTTCTTT	CASSPRTGATEDTEAFF
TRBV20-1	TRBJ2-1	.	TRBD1	TGCAGTGCTAGTGAGGGTAGACAGGGGGGTATTGAGCAGTTCTTC	CSASEGRQGGIEQFF
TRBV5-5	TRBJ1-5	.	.	TGTGCCAGCAGCATTGGGGGGGATAGCAATCAGCCCCAGCATTTT	CASSIGGDSNQPQHF
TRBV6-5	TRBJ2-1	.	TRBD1	TGTGCCAGCAGTTACCCTACAGGGGGCCCCTACAATGAGCAGTTCTTC	CASSYPTGGPYNEQFF
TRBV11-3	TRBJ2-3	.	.	TGTGCCAGCAGCTTAAAAGGGAGAGAAGATACGCAGTATTTT	CASSLKGREDTQYF
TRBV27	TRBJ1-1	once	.	TGTGCCAGCAGTTTAGGTACAGGGATGAACACTGAAGCTTTCTTT	CASSLGTGMNTEAFF
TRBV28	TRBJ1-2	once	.	TGTGCCAGCAGTCTCCCGTGGGGAGGGCAGGGTGGCTACACCTTC	CASSLPWGGQGGYTF
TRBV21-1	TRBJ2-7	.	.	TGTGCCAGCAGCAAAGAAATTGGGACAGGCCTTTCCTACGAGCAGTACTTC	CASSKEIGTGLSYEQYF
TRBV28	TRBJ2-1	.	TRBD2	TGTGCCAGCAGTTTTTCGATAATCGTGGCGGGAGTCGACTACAATGAGCAGTTCTTC	CASSFSIIVAGVDYNEQFF
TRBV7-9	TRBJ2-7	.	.	TGTGCCAGCAGCCTACCGGGGTACCCCTACGAGCAGTACTTC	CASSLPGYPYEQYF
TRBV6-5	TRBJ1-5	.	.	TGTGCCAGCAGGCGGGGCAGAAGCAATCAGCCCCAGCATTTT	CASRRGRSNQPQHF